Sequencing of this TCR beta chain was carried out in a study of T cell repertoires in cytomegalovirus infection. The wider study: Public TCR beta signatures were indicative of both CMV infection and a matching HLA type. Study-wide findings and caveats: Dominating the ex vivo response were HLA-C-restricted CMV-specific TCR beta clonotypes. Of the TCR beta families, the public ones yielded a cumulative frequency that identified carriers of CMV plus the relevant HLA.

MiXCR, applied by TCRdb to the reads, yields one record per CDR3 protein. The sample includes around 530,000 distinct CDR3 sequences, more than 15% seen only once; the top ten take around 25%. A remark on this clonotype: The antigen is undetermined.

Trimming cost V 8 bases and J 5 bases; bases outside gene matches: 13. Germline V CDR1 and CDR2: SEHNR, FQNEAQ (reference sequence). CDR3 length: 15 amino acids. The specimen sequenced was CD8+ T cells from PBMCs. This chain connects TRBV7-9 to TRBJ1-2; 8 bases are a match to TRBD1. The TCR comes from a human donor in good health (CMV status not recorded). Some clones in this sample may be carry-over from other donors' samples. The CDR3 nucleotides are TGTGCCAGCTATAGACCGGACAGGGAGAGGTATGGCTACACCTTC. Amino acids: CASYRPDRERYGYTF.